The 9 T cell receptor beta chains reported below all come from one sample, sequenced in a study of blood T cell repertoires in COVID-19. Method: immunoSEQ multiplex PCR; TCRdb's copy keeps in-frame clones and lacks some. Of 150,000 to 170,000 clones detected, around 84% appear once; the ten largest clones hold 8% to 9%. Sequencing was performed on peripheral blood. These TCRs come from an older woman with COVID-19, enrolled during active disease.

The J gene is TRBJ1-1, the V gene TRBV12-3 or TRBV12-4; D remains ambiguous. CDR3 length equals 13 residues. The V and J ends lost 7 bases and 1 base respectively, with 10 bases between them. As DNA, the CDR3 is TGTGCCAGCACCCTGACAAGGAACACTGAAGCTTTCTTT. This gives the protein CASTLTRNTEAFF.

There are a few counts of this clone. For the CDR3, the DNA is TGTGCCAGCAGCCGAGGCAGGGTGGGTTCCTACGAGCAGTACTTC. This gives the protein CASSRGRVGSYEQYF. The chain is built from TRBV6-6 and TRBJ2-7; D may be TRBD1 (5 bases). The CDR3 loop spans 15 amino acids. Germline lookup yields CDR1 MNHNY and CDR2 SVGAGI (reference sequence). Trimming removed 6 bases from V and 1 base from J, with 16 bases in between.

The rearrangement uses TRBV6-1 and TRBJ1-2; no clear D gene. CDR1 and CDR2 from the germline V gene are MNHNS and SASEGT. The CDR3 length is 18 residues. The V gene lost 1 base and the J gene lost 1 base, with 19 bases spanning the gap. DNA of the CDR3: TGTGCCAGCAGTGAAGGGATCGGACTTCCGAGGGATAACTATGGCTACACCTTC. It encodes CASSEGIGLPRDNYGYTF.

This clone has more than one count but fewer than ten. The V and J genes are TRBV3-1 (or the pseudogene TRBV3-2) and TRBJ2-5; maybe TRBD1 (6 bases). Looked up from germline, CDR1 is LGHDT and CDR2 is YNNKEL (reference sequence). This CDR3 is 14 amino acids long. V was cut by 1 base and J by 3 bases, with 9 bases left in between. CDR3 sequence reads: CASSQVNREETQYF. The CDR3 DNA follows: TGTGCCAGCAGCCAAGTAAACAGGGAAGAGACCCAGTACTTC.

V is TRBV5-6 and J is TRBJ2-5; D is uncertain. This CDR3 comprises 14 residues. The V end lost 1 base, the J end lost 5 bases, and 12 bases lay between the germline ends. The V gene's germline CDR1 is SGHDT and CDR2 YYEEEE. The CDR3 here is CASSLTQSRETQYF. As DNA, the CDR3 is TGTGCCAGCAGCTTGACACAGTCCCGGGAGACCCAGTACTTC.

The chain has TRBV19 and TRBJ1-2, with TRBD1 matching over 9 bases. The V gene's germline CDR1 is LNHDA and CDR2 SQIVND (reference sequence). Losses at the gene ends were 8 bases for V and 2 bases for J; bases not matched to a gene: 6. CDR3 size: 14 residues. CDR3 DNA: TGTGCCAGTGAGGGGACAGGGCCAAACTATGGCTACACCTTC. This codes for CASEGTGPNYGYTF. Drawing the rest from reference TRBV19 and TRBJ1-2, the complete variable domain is DGGITQSPKYLFRKEGQNVTLSCEQNLNHDAMYWYRQDPGQGLRLIYYSQIVNDFQKGDIAEGYSVSREKKESFPLTVTSAQKNPTAFYLCASEGTGPNYGYTFGSGTRLTVV.

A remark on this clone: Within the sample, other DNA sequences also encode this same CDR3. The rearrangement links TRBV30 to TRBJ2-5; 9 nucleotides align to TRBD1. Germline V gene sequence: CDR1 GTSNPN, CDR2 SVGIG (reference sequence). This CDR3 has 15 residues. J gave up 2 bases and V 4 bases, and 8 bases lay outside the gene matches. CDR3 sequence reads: CAWKGKGQGQETQYF. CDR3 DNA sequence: TGTGCCTGGAAGGGAAAGGGACAGGGACAAGAGACCCAGTACTTC. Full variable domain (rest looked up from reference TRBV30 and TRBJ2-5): SQTIHQWPATLVQPVGSPLSLECTVEGTSNPNLYWYRQAAGRGLQLLFYSVGIGQISSEVPQNLSASRPQDRQFILSSKKLLLSDSGFYLCAWKGKGQGQETQYFGPGTRLLVL.

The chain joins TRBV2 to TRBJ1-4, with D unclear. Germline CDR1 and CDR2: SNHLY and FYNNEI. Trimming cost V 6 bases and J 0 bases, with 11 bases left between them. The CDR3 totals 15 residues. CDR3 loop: CASSVTRTTNEKLFF. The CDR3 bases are TGTGCCAGCAGCGTTACTAGAACAACTAATGAAAAACTGTTTTTT.

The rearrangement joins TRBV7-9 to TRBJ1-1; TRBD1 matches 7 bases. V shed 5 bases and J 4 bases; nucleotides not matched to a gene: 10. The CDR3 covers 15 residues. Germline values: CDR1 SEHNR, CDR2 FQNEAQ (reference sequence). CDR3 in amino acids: CASSPSPTGTTEAFF. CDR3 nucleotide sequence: TGTGCCAGCAGCCCCAGCCCGACAGGGACCACTGAAGCTTTCTTT.